What follows describes a single TCR beta chain. This entry is derived from a study of blood T cell repertoires in COVID-19. How the authors handled the data: Researchers report that nucleated cell counts were estimated from reference gene primer amplification. Assay: immunoSEQ multiplex PCR; the TCRdb copy retains only in-frame clones and omits some. D and trimming were read from the DNA, whereas the V and J calls and clone size are those reported in that table. The sample yields 73,000 or so clones, about nine tenths seen once. The CDR3 is 12 amino acids. Germline CDR1 reads MDHEN; CDR2 reads SYDVKM. The V and J ends lost 7 bases and 5 bases respectively, with 9 bases between them.

The sequenced sample was peripheral blood. The chain joins TRBV28 to TRBJ1-5; D is unresolved. The TCR was taken from a man aged 30 to 45 with acute or convalescent COVID-19. The CDR3 nucleotides read TGTGCCAGCACCCCCGGGGATCAGCCCCAGCATTTT. This gives the protein CASTPGDQPQHF.